These T cell receptor beta chains were read from a single sample in a study of cytomegalovirus exposure and HLA in healthy donors. Clones were sequenced by immunoSEQ multiplex PCR, and TCRdb holds only the in-frame ones, with some missing. The data contain 130,000 to 150,000 clones, nearly 85% of them singletons. What was sequenced was PBMCs. These TCRs come from a male donor in good health and CMV-seronegative. CDR3s include the opening cysteine and the closing phenylalanine or tryptophan. Fields, in order: V gene, D gene, J gene, clone size, CDR3 protein, CDR3 DNA. D genes are given only for firm matches. Size tells how often a clone was seen (once, few, many) or the class of an expanded clone, and some rows leave it out.

TRBV6-5	-	TRBJ2-3	few	CASSLSGTDTQYF	TGTGCCAGCAGTTTGTCAGGGACAGATACGCAGTATTTT
TRBV11-2	TRBD2	TRBJ2-1	-	CASSPLRSGGEFF	TGTGCCAGCAGCCCCCTGAGAAGCGGGGGGGAGTTCTTC
TRBV5-1	TRBD1	TRBJ2-2	-	CASSQGQGASGELFF	TGCGCCAGCAGCCAAGGACAGGGGGCCTCCGGGGAGCTGTTTTTT
TRBV7-8	-	TRBJ2-6	-	CASSLGSSGANVLTF	TGTGCCAGCAGCTTAGGCAGCTCTGGGGCCAACGTCCTGACTTTC
TRBV6-5	TRBD1	TRBJ2-2	-	CASKPGQGDTGELFF	TGTGCCAGCAAACCGGGACAGGGGGACACCGGGGAGCTGTTTTTT
TRBV6-5	-	TRBJ2-1	few	CAGGAYYNEQFF	TGTGCCGGGGGGGCCTATTACAATGAGCAGTTCTTC
TRBV11-2	-	TRBJ1-1	-	CASSLSGVGNTEAFF	TGTGCCAGCAGCTTATCGGGGGTGGGGAACACTGAAGCTTTCTTT
TRBV7-6	TRBD2	TRBJ2-7	-	CASSLQEGRAGYEQYF	TGTGCCAGCAGCCTGCAAGAAGGGAGGGCCGGCTACGAGCAGTACTTC
TRBV28	-	TRBJ1-2	-	CASSPTNLNYGYTF	TGTGCCAGCAGCCCCACTAACCTTAACTATGGCTACACCTTC
TRBV4-3	TRBD1	TRBJ1-2	-	CASSQLNRVPGQGYGYTF	TGCGCCAGCAGCCAATTAAACCGAGTTCCGGGACAGGGGTATGGCTACACCTTC
TRBV19	TRBD1	TRBJ2-7	-	CASSIRDRPYEQYF	TGTGCCAGTAGTATTAGGGACAGACCCTACGAGCAGTACTTC
TRBV6-5	-	TRBJ2-7	-	CASTNSDLGEQYF	TGTGCCAGCACCAATTCAGACTTAGGCGAGCAGTACTTC
TRBV27	-	TRBJ2-7	-	CASRTGNYEQYF	TGTGCCAGCCGGACGGGGAACTACGAGCAGTACTTC
TRBV6-4	TRBD1	TRBJ2-1	few	CASSEGTGGNEQFF	TGTGCCAGCAGTGAGGGGACAGGGGGCAATGAGCAGTTCTTC
TRBV6-1	-	TRBJ2-1	-	CASRSRAGDNEQFF	TGTGCCAGCAGAAGCAGGGCTGGGGACAATGAGCAGTTCTTC
TRBV2	-	TRBJ2-7	medium-sized	CASRGNREGLTYEQYF	TGTGCCAGCAGGGGGAACAGGGAAGGATTGACCTACGAGCAGTACTTC
TRBV13	-	TRBJ2-7	-	CASSWRAVSYEQYF	TGTGCCAGCAGCTGGCGGGCGGTCTCCTACGAGCAGTACTTC
TRBV2	TRBD2	TRBJ2-7	-	CASSLAGAVSSYEQYF	TGTGCCAGCAGTCTAGCGGGAGCCGTGAGCTCCTACGAGCAGTACTTC
TRBV4-3	TRBD1	TRBJ2-6	-	CASSHKTGGSGANVLTF	TGCGCCAGCAGCCACAAGACAGGGGGCTCGGGGGCCAACGTCCTGACTTTC
TRBV4-3	-	TRBJ2-3	-	CASSQERGRGDTQYF	TGCGCCAGCAGCCAAGAAAGGGGGCGGGGAGATACGCAGTATTTT
TRBV18	-	TRBJ1-5	-	CASSLGADYNQPQHF	TGTGCCAGCTCCCTGGGGGCGGATTACAATCAGCCCCAGCATTTT
TRBV29-1	TRBD1	TRBJ2-5	-	CSVGQGKGFGQYF	TGCAGCGTTGGACAGGGGAAGGGTTTTGGTCAGTACTTC
TRBV6-6	TRBD1	TRBJ2-2	-	CASRRQGSGTGELFF	TGTGCCAGCAGGCGACAGGGGTCGGGAACCGGGGAGCTGTTTTTT
TRBV27	-	TRBJ1-5	-	CASSSKFRGNQPQHF	TGTGCCAGCAGTTCAAAATTCCGGGGCAATCAGCCCCAGCATTTT
TRBV5-8	TRBD1	TRBJ1-1	-	CASSTHRGDTEAFF	TGTGCCAGCAGCACACACAGGGGGGACACTGAAGCTTTCTTT
TRBV18	-	TRBJ1-1	once	CASSPSQANRDSFF	TGTGCCAGCTCACCAAGCCAGGCGAACCGGGACTCCTTCTTT
TRBV7-5	-	TRBJ2-1	-	CARSLATGSGPYNEQFF	TGTGCCAGAAGCTTAGCTACCGGGAGTGGTCCTTACAATGAGCAGTTCTTC
TRBV6-1	TRBD1	TRBJ1-1	-	CASRTGANTEAFF	TGTGCCAGCCGGACAGGAGCGAACACTGAAGCTTTCTTT
TRBV6-6	-	TRBJ2-5	-	CASSVMPGETQYF	TGTGCCAGCAGTGTTATGCCGGGGGAGACCCAGTACTTC
TRBV6-5	TRBD1	TRBJ1-2	-	CASSYRPGTGNYGYTF	TGTGCCAGCAGTTACCGTCCCGGGACAGGGAATTATGGCTACACCTTC
TRBV7-3	TRBD1	TRBJ1-2	-	CASSIGQGDYGYTF	TGTGCCAGCAGCATCGGACAGGGTGACTATGGCTACACCTTC
TRBV5-1	TRBD1	TRBJ1-2	-	CASSLGDSRNYGYTF	TGCGCCAGCAGCTTGGGGGACAGCCGTAACTATGGCTACACCTTC
TRBV5-1	-	TRBJ1-1	-	CASSSAVEAFF	TGCGCCAGCAGCTCCGCGGTGGAGGCTTTCTTT
TRBV6-5	TRBD1	TRBJ2-7	-	CASRTPGTGDYEQYF	TGTGCCAGCAGAACTCCCGGGACAGGAGACTACGAGCAGTACTTC
TRBV5-1	-	TRBJ2-2	-	CASTGYTGELFF	TGCGCCAGCACAGGGTACACCGGGGAGCTGTTTTTT
TRBV6-5	TRBD1	TRBJ1-2	-	CASRLTGENGYTF	TGTGCCAGCAGGCTAACAGGGGAGAACGGCTACACCTTC
TRBV9	TRBD2	TRBJ2-2	-	CASSDPGLAGGSDTGELFF	TGTGCCAGCAGCGACCCGGGACTAGCGGGTGGGTCGGACACCGGGGAGCTGTTTTTT
TRBV5-4	-	TRBJ1-2	-	CASSADRVNYGYTF	TGTGCCAGCAGCGCGGACAGAGTTAACTATGGCTACACCTTC
TRBV28	-	TRBJ2-1	-	CASSLAGQTIFYNEQFF	TGTGCCAGCAGTTTAGCTGGACAGACTATATTTTACAATGAGCAGTTCTTC
TRBV11-1	-	TRBJ2-1	-	CASSSPLTKGYNEQFF	TGTGCCAGCAGCTCTCCCTTGACTAAAGGCTACAATGAGCAGTTCTTC
TRBV27	TRBD2	TRBJ2-1	-	CASSLGLAGVYEQFF	TGTGCCAGCAGTTTAGGACTAGCGGGAGTCTATGAGCAGTTCTTC
TRBV2	-	TRBJ1-1	-	CASSQQTGTSFF	TGTGCCAGCAGTCAACAGACAGGAACGTCTTTCTTT
TRBV7-9	-	TRBJ1-1	-	CASSLVGETEAFF	TGTGCCAGCAGCTTAGTAGGGGAAACTGAAGCTTTCTTT
TRBV10-2	TRBD1	TRBJ2-5	-	CASSEDRAGETQYF	TGCGCCAGCAGTGAGGACAGGGCAGGGGAGACCCAGTACTTC
TRBV2	TRBD1	TRBJ2-3	-	CASRDPGQITDTQYF	TGTGCCAGCAGGGATCCGGGACAGATCACAGATACGCAGTATTTT
TRBV7-9	-	TRBJ2-7	-	CASSLSSRGFYEQYF	TGTGCCAGCAGCTTATCTTCGCGGGGATTCTACGAGCAGTACTTC
TRBV5-6	-	TRBJ1-1	-	CASSLTGSFEAFF	TGTGCCAGCAGTTTAACAGGGAGCTTTGAAGCTTTCTTT
TRBV14	TRBD2	TRBJ2-1	-	CASSLSVKREELNEQFF	TGTGCCAGCAGCTTATCCGTGAAGCGGGAGGAATTGAATGAGCAGTTCTTC
TRBV30	TRBD1	TRBJ2-7	once	CAWGQATRQYF	TGTGCCTGGGGACAGGCTACGAGGCAGTACTTC